The clone carrying this T cell receptor beta chain was seen only once. The sample comes from a study of Ad26.COV2.S vaccination and SARS-CoV-2 variants. Method: immunoSEQ multiplex PCR; TCRdb's copy keeps in-frame clones and lacks some. Among some 330,000 clones, around 90% were seen once, and the ten largest hold roughly 6%. V dropped 2 bases and J dropped 4; count of bases not matched to a gene: 8. Germline V gene lookup returns CDR1 SGHAT and CDR2 FQNNGV. The CDR3 covers 16 residues. Treatment noted: approximately 18 received Ad26.COV2.S at low or high dose, single or two shots; 5 received placebo; per-sample allocation not given. Day 63 after the first injection of vaccine or placebo was the sampling time.

The sequencing used peripheral blood, collected in a trial of Ad26.COV2.S vaccine versus placebo. The sequence was obtained from a person between 18 and 65 years old who received the Ad26.COV2.S COVID-19 vaccine or a placebo. The V call is TRBV11-2, the J call TRBJ1-3; 7 bases fit TRBD1. The CDR3 spells CASSLPGTVPGNTIYF. The CDR3 DNA reads as TGTGCCAGCAGCTTACCCGGGACAGTGCCGGGAAACACCATATATTTT.